This passage covers 16 T cell receptor beta chains from one sample sequenced in a study of beta chain features in type 1 diabetes. The entirety of the isolated RNA underwent reverse transcription, so expressed TCRB transcripts were sequenced. Data came from immunoSEQ multiplex PCR; TCRdb stores just in-frame clones and leaves some out. The sample consists of hundreds of thousands of clones, approximately 15% of them appearing once. Sequencing was carried out using naive CD4+ T cells from blood. These receptor sequences come from a man aged 25-45 years in good health.

This clone occurred a few times. The CDR3 here is CASSQASTPSYEQYF. The CDR3 nucleotides read TGCGCCAGCAGCCAGGCAAGCACTCCCTCCTACGAGCAGTACTTC. The chain is built from TRBV5-1 and TRBJ2-7; D not certain. This CDR3 is built from 15 residues. Germline V lookup: CDR1 SGHRS, CDR2 YFSETQ. Trimming took off 4 bases at V and 0 bases at J, with 14 bases between the two ends.

The CDR3 region has the DNA TGTGCCAGCAGCAACAGGGCTGCGGCTAATGAAAAACTGTTTTTT. Protein sequence: CASSNRAAANEKLFF. The V and J genes are TRBV7-9 and TRBJ1-4; TRBD1 is a possible D gene (6 bases). Trimming took 5 bases from V and 3 from J, leaving 13 bases between them. The length of the CDR3 is 15 residues. The germline CDR1 and CDR2 sequences are SEHNR and FQNEAQ (reference sequence).

This sequence joins TRBV10-1 and TRBJ2-1, with 8 bases aligning to TRBD1. Germline lookup yields CDR1 WNHNN and CDR2 SYGVQD (reference sequence). With V trimmed by 3 bases and J by 7 bases, 5 bases remained unmatched. The CDR3 extends over 14 amino acids. The CDR3 loop is CASSDTQGANEQFF. The CDR3 DNA is TGCGCCAGCAGTGATACCCAGGGGGCTAATGAGCAGTTCTTC.

The rearrangement links TRBV28 to TRBJ1-4, with a possible D match to TRBD1 (5 bases). Trimming removed 6 bases at V and 4 bases at J, with 15 bases between. This CDR3 is built from 15 residues. Germline V gives CDR1 MDHEN, CDR2 SYDVKM. The DNA for the CDR3 is TGTGCCAGCAGCCTTGACAGCCGAAATAATGAAAAACTGTTTTTT. The encoded protein is CASSLDSRNNEKLFF.

A few counts support this clone. This chain joins TRBV7-9 and TRBJ2-1; D unclear. V dropped 5 bases and J dropped 7 bases, with 3 bases sitting between them. Germline V gene lookup returns CDR1 SEHNR and CDR2 FQNEAQ (reference sequence). The CDR3 runs to 10 residues. The CDR3 DNA reads TGTGCCAGCAGCCAAAATGAGCAGTTCTTC. Translation gives CASSQNEQFF.

V gene TRBV7-2 combines with J gene TRBJ2-7; the D gene is possibly TRBD1 (5 bases). Per the germline V gene, CDR1 is SGHTA and CDR2 is FQGNSA. V lost 1 base to trimming and J lost 3 bases, with 16 bases between them. The CDR3 has 16 residues. The CDR3 protein is CASSLGDRAGFYEQYF. Written as DNA, the CDR3 is TGTGCCAGCAGCTTAGGCGACAGAGCCGGTTTCTACGAGCAGTACTTC.

The chain has TRBV18 and TRBJ2-7; D unclear. Looked up from germline, CDR1 is KGHSH and CDR2 is LQKENI. The CDR3 totals 12 residues. V gave up 2 bases and J gave up 3 bases, with 5 bases separating them. CDR3 sequence: CASSPGDYEQYV. The CDR3, as DNA: TGTGCCAGCTCACCAGGGGACTACGAGCAGTACGTC.

Worth noting for this clone: The same CDR3 also results from other DNA sequences found in this sample. The rearrangement uses TRBV7-2 and TRBJ2-5; TRBD2 aligns across 13 bases. V lost 4 bases to trimming and J lost 5 bases; unmatched junction nucleotides: 4. The CDR3 is made up of 15 amino acids. The V gene's germline CDR1 is SGHTA and CDR2 FQGNSA. Here the CDR3 reads CASSSGLAGVETQYF. The CDR3 DNA follows: TGTGCCAGCAGCTCAGGACTAGCGGGGGTGGAGACCCAGTACTTC.

This clone was detected a few times. V is TRBV10-1 and J is TRBJ2-7; no clear D. The V gene lost 3 bases and the J gene lost 3 bases, with 6 bases spanning the gap. The CDR3 is 12 amino acids. Germline V gene sequence: CDR1 WNHNN, CDR2 SYGVQD (reference sequence). CDR3 amino acids: CASSDVLYEQYF. As DNA, the CDR3 is TGCGCCAGCAGTGATGTCCTCTACGAGCAGTACTTC.

The chain carries TRBV20-1 and TRBJ2-5; no reliable D call. The CDR3 length is 11 residues. The germline CDR1 and CDR2 sequences are DFQATT and SNEGSKA (reference sequence). V gave up 1 base and J gave up 9 bases, with 9 bases separating them. The CDR3 bases are TGCAGTGCTAGAGCCCGGACGGCCCAGTACTTC. Residues: CSARARTAQYF.

This chain connects TRBV9 to TRBJ2-1; 9 nucleotides agree with TRBD2. With 4 bases clipped from V and 7 bases from J, the junction kept 12 bases outside the gene matches. This CDR3 is built from 16 residues. In germline, CDR1 is SGDLS, CDR2 YYNGEE. CDR3: CASSQGGLAIQNEQFF. The CDR3 coding sequence is TGTGCCAGCAGCCAAGGGGGACTAGCCATTCAGAATGAGCAGTTCTTC.

The chain carries TRBV7-2 and TRBJ2-7; no clear D. Trimming cost V 2 bases and J 4 bases, with 9 bases left between them. CDR1 is SGHTA and CDR2 is FQGNSA in the germline V gene. CDR3 length: 13 residues. CDR3 sequence (DNA): TGTGCCAGCAGCTTATGGTCTTATTACGAGCAGTACTTC. This sequence encodes CASSLWSYYEQYF. The whole variable domain, filled in from reference TRBV7-2 and TRBJ2-7, reads GAGVSQSPSNKVTEKGKDVELRCDPISGHTALYWYRQSLGQGLEFLIYFQGNSAPDKSGLPSDRFSAERTGGSVSTLTIQRTQQEDSAVYLCASSLWSYYEQYFGPGTRLTVT.

The chain joins TRBV7-2 to TRBJ2-1; D remains unclear. Germline loops: CDR1 SGHTA, CDR2 FQGNSA. The CDR3 consists of 11 residues. V lost 1 base to trimming and J lost 9 bases, with 4 bases between them. The CDR3 loop is CASSLVGEQFF. In DNA form, the CDR3 reads TGTGCCAGCAGCTTAGTCGGTGAGCAGTTCTTC.

J is TRBJ2-5 and V is TRBV21-1. TRBV21-1 is deemed a pseudogene. The CDR3 has 19 amino acids. The CDR3 sequence is CASSPGTRKGFVPEETQYF. In DNA form, the CDR3 reads TGTGCCAGCAGCCCCGGGACCCGCAAGGGTTTTGTTCCAGAAGAGACCCAGTACTTC.

This sequence joins TRBV9 and TRBJ2-1; D may be TRBD1 or TRBD2 (6 bases each). Trimming took off 0 bases at V and 5 bases at J, with 9 bases between the two ends. This CDR3 is 14 amino acids long. The germline V gene has CDR1 SGDLS and CDR2 YYNGEE. CDR3 residues: CASSVGGGHNEQFF. CDR3 DNA sequence: TGTGCCAGCAGCGTAGGAGGGGGGCACAATGAGCAGTTCTTC.

V is TRBV4-1 and J is TRBJ2-6, with a tentative D call TRBD2 (5 bases). CDR1 and CDR2 from the germline V gene are MGHRA and YSYEKL. This CDR3 is 18 amino acids long. Trimming removed 2 bases at V and 0 bases at J, with 14 bases between. This chain's CDR3 is CASSQNGKAPSGANVLTF. CDR3 in DNA: TGCGCCAGCAGCCAAAACGGGAAGGCCCCCTCTGGGGCCAACGTCCTGACTTTC.